These 8 T cell receptor beta chains were sequenced from one sample in a study of T-cell reconstitution after alpha-beta-depleted transplantation in children. This sample's TCRbeta library carried unique molecular identifier barcodes. TCRdb redid the calling of the PCR reads with MiXCR, one entry per CDR3 protein. This sample has hundreds of thousands of distinct CDR3 sequences, with approximately 16% found just once. Sample: PBMCs from the stem cell graft donor, taken from the stem cell graft. The source is a human donor who donated a stem cell graft to a child with acute myeloid leukemia.

As to this clonotype: A single base separates this from a much larger clone, so it may be a read error. This rearrangement joins TRBV4-3 to TRBJ2-1; maybe TRBD2 (5 bases). CDR1 and CDR2 (germline): LGHNA, YSLEER. V was shortened by 4 bases and J by 7 bases, with 17 bases between the two germline ends. CDR3 size: 15 residues. The CDR3 loop reads CASSRVQPGGNEQFF. The CDR3 DNA reads as TGCGCCAGCAGCCGAGTGCAACCGGGCGGGAATGAGCAGTTCTTC.

This clonotype was counted at least ten times. The chain carries TRBV5-5 and TRBJ2-5; D perhaps matches TRBD1 (6 bases). The CDR3 loop spans 14 amino acids. Germline CDR1 SGHKS, CDR2 YYEKEE (reference sequence). Trimming left V 2 bases short and J 1 base short, with 9 bases between. The CDR3 sequence is CASSLVGGQETQYF. For the CDR3, the DNA is TGTGCCAGCAGCTTAGTAGGGGGCCAAGAGACCCAGTACTTC.

This chain links TRBV6-1 with TRBJ2-5; D is uncertain. The CDR3 extends over 14 amino acids. CDR1 is MNHNS and CDR2 is SASEGT in the germline V gene. V lost 7 bases to trimming and J lost 4 bases, with 16 bases between them. The CDR3 loop reads CASKLKMDPETQYF. DNA for the CDR3: TGTGCCAGCAAGCTAAAGATGGACCCAGAGACCCAGTACTTC.

In this sample, this clonotype turned up many times. The V gene is TRBV7-2, the J gene TRBJ2-7, with 10 bases that match TRBD1. CDR3 length: 14 residues. Germline values: CDR1 SGHTA, CDR2 FQGNSA. V was clipped by 3 bases and J by 4 bases; unmatched bases: 3. The CDR3 DNA follows: TGTGCCAGCAGCTTCGGGACAGGGGCGTACGAGCAGTACGTC. It yields the protein CASSFGTGAYEQYV.

J is TRBJ1-5 and V is TRBV20-1; D is ambiguous. Germline V gene data show CDR1 as DFQATT and CDR2 as SNEGSKA (reference sequence). There are 14 residues in the CDR3. Trimming took off 5 bases at V and 5 bases at J, with 16 bases between the two ends. DNA of the CDR3: TGCAGTGCTTCTCGGTTTGGAACAGATCAGCCCCAGCATTTT. Translation: CSASRFGTDQPQHF.

This clonotype has a count of ten or more. This chain links TRBV20-1 with TRBJ1-6; no firm D call. CDR1 is DFQATT and CDR2 is SNEGSKA in the germline V gene (reference sequence). This CDR3 contains 14 residues. Trimming took 3 bases from V and 4 from J, leaving 10 bases between them. CDR3 in amino acids: CSASGREYNSPLHF. CDR3 DNA: TGCAGTGCTAGCGGGCGAGAGTATAATTCACCCCTCCACTTT.

The CDR3 coding sequence is TGCAGTGCTAGAAATTTAGCGGGGGACCTCCGGGAGACCCAGTACTTC. As protein: CSARNLAGDLRETQYF. The chain recombines TRBV20-1 with TRBJ2-5, with 9 positions matching TRBD2. Losses at the gene ends were 2 bases for V and 5 bases for J; bases not matched to a gene: 12. This CDR3 spans 16 amino acids. Germline loops: CDR1 DFQATT, CDR2 SNEGSKA (reference sequence).

This clonotype was counted a few times. V gene TRBV7-8 combines with J gene TRBJ2-1; D remains unclear. The germline CDR1 and CDR2 sequences are SGHVS and FQNEAQ. The CDR3 totals 14 residues. Trimming pared 7 bases from V and 1 base from J, leaving 11 bases between. The CDR3 DNA follows: TGTGCCAGCACTCCCGGTTTTTCCTACAATGAGCAGTTCTTC. Its protein product is CASTPGFSYNEQFF.